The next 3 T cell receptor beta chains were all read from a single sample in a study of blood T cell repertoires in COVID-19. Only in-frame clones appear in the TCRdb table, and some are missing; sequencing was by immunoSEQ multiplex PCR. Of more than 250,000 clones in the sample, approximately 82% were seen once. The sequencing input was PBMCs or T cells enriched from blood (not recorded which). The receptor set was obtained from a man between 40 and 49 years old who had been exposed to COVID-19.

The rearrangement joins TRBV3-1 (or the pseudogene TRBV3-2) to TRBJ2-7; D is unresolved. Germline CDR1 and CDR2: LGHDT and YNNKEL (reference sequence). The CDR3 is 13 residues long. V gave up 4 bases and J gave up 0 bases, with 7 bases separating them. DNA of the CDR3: TGTGCCAGCAGCCCCCCTAGCTCCTACGAGCAGTACTTC. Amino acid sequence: CASSPPSSYEQYF.

The DNA for the CDR3 is TGTGCCTGGTATACAAGCAAATATGGTGGTAAGCGTGGACAGGAAGCTTTCTTT. Translation gives CAWYTSKYGGKRGQEAFF. This chain joins TRBV30 and TRBJ1-1; maybe TRBD1 (6 bases). V shed 5 bases and J shed 8 bases, with 33 bases lying between them. This CDR3 contains 18 residues. Germline-derived CDR1 and CDR2 are GTSNPN and SVGIG (reference sequence).

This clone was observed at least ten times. In DNA, the CDR3 is TGTGCCAGCAGCTTATTAGCGGGAGTACGGAGGGGGTACAATGAGCAGTTCTTC. Translated, it gives CASSLLAGVRRGYNEQFF. The rearrangement links TRBV7-3 to TRBJ2-1; TRBD2 agrees at 9 bases. The germline CDR1 and CDR2 sequences are SGHTA and FQGTGA. This CDR3 is built from 18 residues. The V and J ends lost 2 bases and 4 bases, in that order; junction bases with no gene match: 12.